The clone carrying this TCR beta chain was seen many times. The use of a sample-barcoded 5' primer and a J-beta primer mix characterized a second PCR of 7 to 11 cycles. TCRdb used MiXCR to reprocess the 5' RACE reads, holding one entry per CDR3 protein. The sample contains over 450,000 distinct CDR3 sequences, under 30% of which appear only once. This record belongs to a study of blood T cells in healthy people across ages. This sample was also put to use in a study of T cells of mothers and their children.

Sequenced input: blood. This TCR came from a boy aged 10-17 years in good health.

CDR3 bases: TGTGCCAGCAGCGTAACTAGCGGGGGGGCAGATACGCAGTATTTT. Its translation: CASSVTSGGADTQYF. The gene calls are TRBV9 and TRBJ2-3; 13 bases fit TRBD2. With 1 base clipped from V and 4 bases from J, the junction kept 0 bases outside the gene matches. Germline assignment: CDR1 SGDLS and CDR2 YYNGEE. This CDR3 is built from 15 residues. Full variable domain (rest looked up from reference TRBV9 and TRBJ2-3): DSGVTQTPKHLITATGQRVTLRCSPRSGDLSVYWYQQSLDQGLQFLIQYYNGEERAKGNILERFSAQQFPDLHSELNLSSLELGDSALYFCASSVTSGGADTQYFGPGTRLTVL.